The subject of this entry is one T cell receptor beta chain. The antigen remains undetermined. This CDR3 spans 17 amino acids. From germline, CDR1 is KGHSH and CDR2 LQKENI. Trimming pared 3 bases from V and 4 bases from J, leaving 19 bases between. The data derive from a study of graft-versus-host responses after intestinal transplantation. Study results and limitations: GvH clones appeared in recipient marrow, some first in ileum or blood. Allografts of patients with graft-donor T cell macrochimerism showed high graft-versus-host to host-versus-graft clone ratios.

TCRdb's table, derived via immunoSEQ multiplex PCR, lists solely in-frame clones and lacks some. The repertoire holds roughly 100,000 clones, roughly 87% seen once, with roughly 1% in the top ten. J is TRBJ1-3 and V is TRBV18; no clear D gene. This clonotype was obtained from a human donor who received an intestinal transplant. The specimen comprised unstimulated CD4+ T cells sorted from spleen or lymph node cells, sampled before intestinal transplant. The DNA of the CDR3 is TGTGCCAGCTCACCGAGAGAAGGTTTGCTTTCGGGAAACACCATATATTTT. Amino acids: CASSPREGLLSGNTIYF.